This T cell receptor beta chain derives from a study of blood T cell repertoires in COVID-19. Overall study: The origin of the acute and convalescent COVID-19 samples was the United States, Italy and Spain. Sources were T cells, B-cell-depleted T cells, or PBMCs; the material itself was cDNA or gDNA.

This CDR3 spans 15 amino acids. Original processing methods: Amplifying reference gene primers gave estimates of nucleated cell counts. The protocol was immunoSEQ multiplex PCR, while the TCRdb copy is restricted to in-frame clones and leaves out a portion. The D gene and trimming were derived from the DNA, and the V and J assignments and clone size from that table. The table shows some 180,000 clones, with 90% occurring only once. This TCR was sampled from a man between 45 and 60 years old with acute or convalescent COVID-19. Sequencing used peripheral blood. This rearrangement joins TRBV12-1 to TRBJ2-3; no DNA check was done on the table's D call, TRBD2. TRBV12-1 is given as a pseudogene. This CDR3 is CASSRGEEATDTQYF. The CDR3 DNA follows: TGTGCCAGCAGCCGTGGAGAGGAAGCCACAGATACGCAGTATTTT.